This section outlines one T cell receptor beta chain sequence together with its context. Antigen: not known. This sample stems from a study of shared clonotypes between healthy human individuals. Findings of the study overall: Shared across several donors were 4% to 5% of the naive CD4 clonotypes. Donors were few, which limited the genetic and exposure-history diversity represented. Non-shared clonotypes showed lower generation probabilities than clonotypes common to all four donors.

A CD45RA-negative memory subset and a CD45RA+ naive subset were separated from the CD4+ cells. CDR3 length: 16 amino acids. CDR1 and CDR2 from the germline V gene are SGHRS and YFSETQ. The V gene lost 0 bases and the J gene lost 1 base, with 10 bases spanning the gap. Assay used: immunoSEQ multiplex PCR; TCRdb lists only in-frame clones, some missing. The table lists about 980,000 clones, over 75% of them singletons. This receptor was identified in a young man in good health. Sequencing was done on a sample of memory CD4+ T cells sorted from blood. Noted subset: CD45RA-negative fraction. This chain uses TRBV5-1 with TRBJ1-4, with D perhaps matching TRBD1 (6 bases). CDR3 amino acids: CASSLEGGVTNEKLFF. DNA for the CDR3: TGCGCCAGCAGCTTGGAAGGGGGGGTAACTAATGAAAAACTGTTTTTT.